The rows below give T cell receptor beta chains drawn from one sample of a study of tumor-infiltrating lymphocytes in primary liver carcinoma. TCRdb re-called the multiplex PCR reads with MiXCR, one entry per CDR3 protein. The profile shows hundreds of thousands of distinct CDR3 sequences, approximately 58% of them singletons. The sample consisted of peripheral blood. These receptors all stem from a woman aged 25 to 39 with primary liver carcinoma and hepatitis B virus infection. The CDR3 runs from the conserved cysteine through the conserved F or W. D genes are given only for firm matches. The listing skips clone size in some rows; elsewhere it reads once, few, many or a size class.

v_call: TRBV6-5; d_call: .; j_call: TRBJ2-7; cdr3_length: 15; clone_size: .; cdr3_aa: CASSYKDICSYEQYF; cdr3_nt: TGTGCCAGTAGTTACAAGGACATCTGCTCCTACGAGCAATACTTC
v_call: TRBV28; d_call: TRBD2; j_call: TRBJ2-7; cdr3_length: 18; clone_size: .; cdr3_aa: CASSSHFPGSGRNYEQYF; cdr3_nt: TGTGCCAGCAGTTCCCACTTCCCAGGTAGCGGGAGAAACTACGAGCAGTACTTC
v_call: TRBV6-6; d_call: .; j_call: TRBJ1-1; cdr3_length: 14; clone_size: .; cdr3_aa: CASSYDCTNTEAFF; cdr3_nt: TGTGCCAGCAGTTACGACTGTACGAACACTGAAGCTTTCTTT
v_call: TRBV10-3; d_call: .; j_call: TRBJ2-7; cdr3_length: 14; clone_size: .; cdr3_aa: CAVSEPDRDYEQYF; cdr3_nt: TGTGCCGTCAGTGAGCCCGACCGAGACTACGAGCAGTACTTC
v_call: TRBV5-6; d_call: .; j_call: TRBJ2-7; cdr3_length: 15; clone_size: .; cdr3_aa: CTSSVGAVSSYEQYF; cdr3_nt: TGTACCAGCAGCGTTGGGGCGGTGAGCTCCTACGAGCAGTACTTC
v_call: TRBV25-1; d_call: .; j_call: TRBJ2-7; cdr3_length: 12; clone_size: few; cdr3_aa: CASSDASYEQYF; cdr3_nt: TGTGCCAGCAGTGACGCATCCTACGAGCAGTACTTC
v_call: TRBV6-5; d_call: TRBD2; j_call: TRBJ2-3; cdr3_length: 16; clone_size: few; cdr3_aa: CASTPSAGDHTDTQYF; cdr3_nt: TGTGCCAGCACCCCCTCAGCGGGAGATCACACTGATACGCAGTATTTT
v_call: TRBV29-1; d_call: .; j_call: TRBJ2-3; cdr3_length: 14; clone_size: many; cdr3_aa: CSVEGTSITDTQYF; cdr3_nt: TGCAGCGTTGAGGGCACCTCGATCACAGATACGCAGTATTTT
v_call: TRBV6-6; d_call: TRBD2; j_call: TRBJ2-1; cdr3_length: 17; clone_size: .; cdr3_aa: CASSPRTSGSRGNKQFF; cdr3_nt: TGTGCCAGCAGTCCCCGGACTAGCGGGAGTCGAGGGAATAAGCAGTTCTTC
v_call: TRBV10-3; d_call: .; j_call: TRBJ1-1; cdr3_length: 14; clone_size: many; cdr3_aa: CAISRSGEVTEAFF; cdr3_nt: TGTGCCATCAGTCGCTCAGGGGAGGTCACTGAAGCTTTCTTT
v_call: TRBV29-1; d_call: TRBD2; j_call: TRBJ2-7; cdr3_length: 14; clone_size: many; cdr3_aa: CSVDTGGGPYEQYF; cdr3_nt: TGCAGCGTTGATACGGGAGGGGGACCTTACGAGCAGTACTTC
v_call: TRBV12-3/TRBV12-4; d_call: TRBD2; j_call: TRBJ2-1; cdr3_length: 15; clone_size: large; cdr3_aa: CASSLSGTSGLEQFF; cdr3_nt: TGTGCCAGCAGCCTGTCCGGGACTAGCGGACTTGAGCAGTTCTTC
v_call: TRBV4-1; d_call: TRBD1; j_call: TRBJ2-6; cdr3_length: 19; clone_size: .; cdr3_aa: CASSLASGQGFSGANVLIF; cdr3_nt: TGCGCCAGCAGCTTGGCCTCGGGACAGGGTTTCTCTGGGGCCAACGTCCTGATTTTC
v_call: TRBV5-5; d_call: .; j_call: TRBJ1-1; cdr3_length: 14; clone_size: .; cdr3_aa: CASTRGAGDTEAFF; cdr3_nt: TGTGCCAGCACCCGGGGGGCGGGGGACACTGAAGCTTTCTTT
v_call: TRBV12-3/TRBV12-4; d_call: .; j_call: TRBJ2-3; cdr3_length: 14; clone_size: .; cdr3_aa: CASTIDWPVDTLYF; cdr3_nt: TGTGCCAGCACCATAGACTGGCCGGTAGATACGCTGTATTTT
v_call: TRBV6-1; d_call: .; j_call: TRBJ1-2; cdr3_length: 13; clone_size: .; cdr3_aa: CASKPTGRVGYTF; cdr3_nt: TGTGCCAGCAAACCGACAGGCCGGGTTGGCTACACCTTC
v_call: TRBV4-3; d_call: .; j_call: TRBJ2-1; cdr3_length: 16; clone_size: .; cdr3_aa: CASSQYVGGSYNEQFF; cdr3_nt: TGCGCCAGCAGCCAATATGTGGGAGGCTCCTACAATGAGCAGTTCTTC
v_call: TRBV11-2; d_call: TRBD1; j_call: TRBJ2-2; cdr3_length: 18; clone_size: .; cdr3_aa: CASSLVTGGWANSGELFF; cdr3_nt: TGTGCCAGCAGCTTAGTTACAGGGGGTTGGGCAAACTCCGGGGAGCTGTTTTTT
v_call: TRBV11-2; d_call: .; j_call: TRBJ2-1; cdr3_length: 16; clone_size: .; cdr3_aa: CASSSLWVSSYNEQFF; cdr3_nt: TGTGCCAGCAGCTCCCTCTGGGTTAGCTCCTATAATGAGCAGTTCTTC
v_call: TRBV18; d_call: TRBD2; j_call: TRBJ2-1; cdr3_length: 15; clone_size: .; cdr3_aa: CASRVTSGRDNEQFF; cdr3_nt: TGTGCCAGCCGAGTCACTAGCGGGAGGGACAATGAGCAGTTCTTC
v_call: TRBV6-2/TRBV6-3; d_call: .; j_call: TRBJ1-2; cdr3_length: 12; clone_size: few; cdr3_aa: CASSYGVDGYTF; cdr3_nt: TGTGCCAGCAGTTACGGGGTGGATGGCTACACCTTC
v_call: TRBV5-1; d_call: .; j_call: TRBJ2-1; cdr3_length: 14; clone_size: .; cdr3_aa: CASSLMGWSDEQFF; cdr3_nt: TGCGCCAGCAGCTTGATGGGGTGGAGCGATGAGCAGTTCTTC
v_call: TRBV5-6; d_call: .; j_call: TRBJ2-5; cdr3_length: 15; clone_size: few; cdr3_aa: CASTRPPYSQETQYF; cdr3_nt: TGTGCCAGCACCCGCCCACCTTATAGTCAAGAGACCCAGTACTTC
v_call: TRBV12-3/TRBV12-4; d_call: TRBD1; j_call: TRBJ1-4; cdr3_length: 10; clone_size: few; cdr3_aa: CASSATGAPF; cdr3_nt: TGTGCCAGCAGTGCGACAGGGGCACCTTTT
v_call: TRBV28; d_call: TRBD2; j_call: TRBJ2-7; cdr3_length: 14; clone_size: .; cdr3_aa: CASIRAGNPYEQYF; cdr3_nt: TGTGCCAGTATCAGAGCGGGAAACCCCTACGAGCAGTACTTC
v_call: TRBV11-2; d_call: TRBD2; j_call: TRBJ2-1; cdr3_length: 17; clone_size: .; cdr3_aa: CARSLGDWREGLGEQFF; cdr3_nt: TGTGCCAGGAGCTTAGGGGACTGGCGGGAGGGCCTGGGTGAGCAGTTCTTC
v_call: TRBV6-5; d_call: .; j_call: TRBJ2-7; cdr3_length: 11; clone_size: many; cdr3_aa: CASTRENEQYF; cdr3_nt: TGTGCCTCCACTCGGGAGAACGAGCAGTACTTC